The 22 T cell receptor beta chains in this list originate from one sample, sequenced in a study of early T cells in non-severe SARS-CoV-2 infection. TCRdb re-analysed the 5' RACE reads in MiXCR, keeping a single row per CDR3 protein. The sample has tens of thousands of distinct CDR3 sequences; under 15% are singletons. The sample taken for sequencing was whole blood. The receptors shown here come from an adult who was a healthcare worker with PCR-confirmed SARS-CoV-2 infection or an uninfected control (not recorded which).

The genes are TRBV12-3 or TRBV12-4 and TRBJ1-2; D gene uncertain. CDR3 size: 15 residues. Trimming took 3 bases from V and 0 from J, leaving 11 bases between them. For the CDR3, the DNA is TGTGCCAGCAGTTTCGGCCGATTAGCTAACTATGGCTACACCTTC. This translates into CASSFGRLANYGYTF.

This clonotype was observed many times. The chain recombines TRBV27 with TRBJ1-5; D is unclear. This CDR3 comprises 13 residues. The ends were cut back, 5 bases at V and 2 bases at J, with 7 bases in the middle. Germline lookup yields CDR1 MNHEY and CDR2 SMNVEV (reference sequence). The CDR3 DNA is TGTGCCAGCAGTCCCCCCGGCAATCAGCCCCAGCATTTT. It encodes CASSPPGNQPQHF.

Only a few counts were recorded for this clonotype. The J gene is TRBJ1-5, the V gene TRBV12-3 or TRBV12-4; tentatively, D is TRBD1 (5 bases). The CDR3 spans 15 residues. The germline V and J ends were trimmed by 4 bases and 5 bases, with 15 bases remaining between them. CDR3 residues: CASSSWGMGDQPQHF. CDR3 DNA sequence: TGTGCCAGCAGTTCTTGGGGAATGGGGGATCAGCCCCAGCATTTT.

This clonotype was seen a handful of times. The genes are TRBV30 and TRBJ2-1; the D is unclear. Trimming shortened V by 5 bases and J by 6 bases, and 11 bases separated the two germline ends. The CDR3 is made up of 12 amino acids. Germline assignment: CDR1 GTSNPN and CDR2 SVGIG (reference sequence). In nucleotides, the CDR3 is TGTGCCTGGCGTTGGGATATCAATGAGCAGTTCTTC. It specifies CAWRWDINEQFF. The variable domain in full, completed from reference TRBV30 and TRBJ2-1, reads SQTIHQWPATLVQPVGSPLSLECTVEGTSNPNLYWYRQAAGRGLQLLFYSVGIGQISSEVPQNLSASRPQDRQFILSSKKLLLSDSGFYLCAWRWDINEQFFGPGTRLTVL.

The chain has TRBV6-6 and TRBJ1-5, with 9 bases lining up with TRBD1. This CDR3 is built from 14 residues. Trimming at V came to 2 bases and at J to 4 bases, leaving 0 bases not matched to a gene. Looked up from germline, CDR1 is MNHNY and CDR2 is SVGAGI (reference sequence). CDR3 sequence reads: CASSYGTGNQPQHF. The CDR3 region has the DNA TGTGCCAGCAGTTACGGGACAGGGAATCAGCCCCAGCATTTT.

Ten or more counts support this clonotype. The V gene is TRBV5-4, the J gene TRBJ1-2; 8 bases agree with TRBD1. The CDR3 has 14 amino acids. Germline values: CDR1 SGHNT, CDR2 YYREEE (reference sequence). The trim removed 4 bases at V and 5 bases at J, leaving 7 bases unmatched. DNA for the CDR3: TGTGCCAGCAGCCCGGGACAGGTTCTTTATGGCTACACCTTC. Translated: CASSPGQVLYGYTF.

The chain combines TRBV7-3 with TRBJ1-1; TRBD1 matches at 8 bases. Looked up from germline, CDR1 is SGHTA and CDR2 is FQGTGA. This CDR3 is built from 15 residues. The ends lost 0 bases at V and 7 bases at J; junction bases unmatched: 7. CDR3 amino acids: CASSLTAGGKDEAFF. CDR3 coding DNA: TGTGCCAGCAGCTTAACCGCAGGGGGCAAGGATGAAGCTTTCTTT.

The chain employs TRBV11-2 and TRBJ1-3; weak D call: TRBD1 (5 bases). V lost 3 bases to trimming and J lost 3 bases, with 12 bases between them. CDR3 length equals 15 residues. Germline V CDR1 and CDR2: SGHAT, FQNNGV. CDR3 amino acids: CASSFGAGIGNTIYF. The CDR3, as DNA: TGTGCCAGCAGCTTTGGGGCAGGGATTGGAAACACCATATATTTT.

This clonotype was counted a few times. The V and J genes are TRBV5-1 and TRBJ2-2; no firm D call. The CDR3 has 16 amino acids. V was shortened by 4 bases and J by 6 bases, with 19 bases between the two germline ends. Germline V gene lookup returns CDR1 SGHRS and CDR2 YFSETQ. CDR3 coding DNA: TGCGCCAGCAGCCCGGAAGACCCGAGAGTAGCCGGGGAGCTGTTTTTT. Encoded protein: CASSPEDPRVAGELFF.

The V and J genes are TRBV9 and TRBJ1-2, with 8 nucleotides matching TRBD1. The CDR3 is 14 amino acids. CDR1 is SGDLS and CDR2 is YYNGEE in the germline V gene. Trimming at V came to 1 base and at J to 8 bases, leaving 7 bases not matched to a gene. The CDR3 DNA sequence: TGTGCCAGCAGCGTACTGACAGGGGCAAGAGGCTACACCTTC. It translates to CASSVLTGARGYTF.

V usage is TRBV28 and J usage is TRBJ2-3, with D unclear. This CDR3 has 16 amino acids. V was pared by 2 bases and J by 2 bases, with 14 bases between. In germline, CDR1 is MDHEN, CDR2 SYDVKM. The CDR3, as DNA: TGTGCCAGCAGTTTAATTGGACGAGCCCCCACAGATACGCAGTATTTT. Amino acid sequence: CASSLIGRAPTDTQYF.

The rearrangement uses TRBV5-1 and TRBJ2-5, with D maybe TRBD2 (5 bases). CDR3 size: 13 residues. Germline V gives CDR1 SGHRS, CDR2 YFSETQ. Trimming pared 5 bases from V and 2 bases from J, leaving 10 bases between. The CDR3 sequence: CASSLAEQETQYF. The CDR3 region has the DNA TGCGCCAGCAGTCTAGCAGAGCAAGAGACCCAGTACTTC. The full variable domain, completed using reference TRBV5-1 and TRBJ2-5, is KAGVTQTPRYLIKTRGQQVTLSCSPISGHRSVSWYQQTPGQGLQFLFEYFSETQRNKGNFPGRFSGRQFSNSRSEMNVSTLELGDSALYLCASSLAEQETQYFGPGTRLLVL.

This clonotype occurred a few times. This sequence joins TRBV29-1 and TRBJ2-7; TRBD1 matches 8 bases. CDR1 and CDR2 from the germline V gene are SQVTM and ANQGSEA. The CDR3 spans 11 residues. V trimming: 6 bases; J trimming: 6 bases; junction bases outside the gene matches: 4. The CDR3 is CSVGQGSEQYV. The CDR3 region has the DNA TGCAGCGTAGGACAGGGCTCCGAGCAGTACGTC.

This clonotype was seen many times. The chain employs TRBV7-6 and TRBJ1-3; unclear D gene. Per the germline V gene, CDR1 is SGHVS and CDR2 is FNYEAQ. Between the trimmed V and J ends, which lost 2 bases and 0 bases, there was a span of 11 bases. The CDR3 is 16 residues long. The CDR3 DNA sequence: TGTGCCAGCAGCTTATTAGACGTCGGCTCTGGAAACACCATATATTTT. Translated: CASSLLDVGSGNTIYF. The whole variable domain, remainder taken from reference TRBV7-6 and TRBJ1-3, is GAGVSQSPRYKVTKRGQDVALRCDPISGHVSLYWYRQALGQGPEFLTYFNYEAQQDKSGLPNDRFSAERPEGSISTLTIQRTEQRDSAMYRCASSLLDVGSGNTIYFGEGSWLTVV.

This clonotype turned up a few times. The chain combines TRBV20-1 with TRBJ2-5; 12 positions match TRBD2. The CDR3 loop spans 15 amino acids. Germline assignment: CDR1 DFQATT and CDR2 SNEGSKA (reference sequence). V trimming: 5 bases; J trimming: 1 base; junction bases outside the gene matches: 5. DNA for the CDR3: TGCAGTGCTCGTCGACTAGCGGGGGTCCAAGAGACCCAGTACTTC. Its protein is CSARRLAGVQETQYF.

This rearrangement joins TRBV29-1 to TRBJ1-4; D possibly corresponds to TRBD1 (5 bases). The length of the CDR3 is 12 residues. Trimming took 5 bases from V and 8 from J, leaving 12 bases between them. Germline assignment: CDR1 SQVTM and CDR2 ANQGSEA. CDR3 coding DNA: TGCAGCGTTCGCGGGACCGAAGAAAAACTGTTTTTT. Amino acids: CSVRGTEEKLFF. Combining the CDR3 with reference TRBV29-1 and TRBJ1-4 gives the whole variable domain SAVISQKPSRDICQRGTSLTIQCQVDSQVTMMFWYRQQPGQSLTLIATANQGSEATYESGFVIDKFPISRPNLTFSTLTVSNMSPEDSSIYLCSVRGTEEKLFFGSGTQLSVL.

This clonotype occurred a few times. The rearrangement joins TRBV12-3 or TRBV12-4 to TRBJ1-6; 10 nucleotides line up with TRBD1. The CDR3 runs to 12 residues. With 5 bases clipped from V and 11 bases from J, the junction kept 0 bases outside the gene matches. CDR3 coding DNA: TGTGCCAGCAGTGACAGGGGGCCACCCCTCCACTTT. Translation: CASSDRGPPLHF.

The chain uses TRBV9 and TRBJ2-5; D is undetermined. This CDR3 region has 12 residues. Between the trimmed V and J ends, which lost 0 bases and 5 bases, there was a span of 5 bases. Germline CDR1 is SGDLS and CDR2 is YYNGEE. For the CDR3, the DNA is TGTGCCAGCAGCGTAGATCCGGAGACCCAGTACTTC. This encodes CASSVDPETQYF.

This clonotype has a handful of counts. The J gene is TRBJ1-1, the V gene TRBV9, with D possibly TRBD1 on 6 matching bases. Germline CDR1 SGDLS, CDR2 YYNGEE. The CDR3 totals 16 residues. Trimming stripped 4 bases from V and 0 bases from J, with 16 bases between. CDR3 in amino acids: CASSPHRQDMNTEAFF. CDR3 nucleotides: TGTGCCAGCAGCCCCCACCGACAGGACATGAACACTGAAGCTTTCTTT.

Note on this clonotype: A much larger clone lies a single base off, so this may be a read error. This chain links TRBV4-1 with TRBJ2-1, with D unclear. CDR3 length equals 16 residues. Germline loops: CDR1 MGHRA, CDR2 YSYEKL. CDR3 coding DNA: TGCACCAGCAGCCAAGAGGCCAGCCTTAGATCCAATGAGCAGTTCTTC. It specifies CTSSQEASLRSNEQFF.

The V gene is TRBV20-1, the J gene TRBJ1-2; TRBD1 matches at 9 bases. The CDR3 has 15 residues. After removal of 3 bases from V and 5 bases from J, the junction contained 10 bases not matched to a gene. Germline V lookup: CDR1 DFQATT, CDR2 SNEGSKA (reference sequence). CDR3 protein: CSASITGQGLYGYTF. CDR3 DNA sequence: TGCAGTGCTAGCATTACAGGACAGGGGCTTTATGGCTACACCTTC.

The chain has TRBV20-1 and TRBJ1-6; D gene unclear. The CDR3 consists of 16 residues. The V end lost 0 bases, the J end lost 7 bases, and 16 bases lay between the germline ends. The germline V gene encodes CDR1 DFQATT and CDR2 SNEGSKA (reference sequence). CDR3 residues: CSARDQEGRRNSPLHF. Written as DNA, the CDR3 is TGCAGTGCTAGAGATCAGGAAGGACGGCGCAATTCACCCCTCCACTTT.